The 12 T cell receptor beta chains in this list originate from one sample, sequenced in a study of control samples from healthy donors and cancer patients. Clones were sequenced by immunoSEQ multiplex PCR, and TCRdb holds only the in-frame ones, with some missing. The table has over 150,000 clones, 90% seen once; the top ten hold 1.4%. The sample comprised blood. These receptors were taken from a woman aged 45-65 years in good health.

Only a few counts were recorded for this clone. The V call is TRBV29-1, the J call TRBJ1-2; D is possibly TRBD1 (6 bases). CDR1 and CDR2 from the germline V gene are SQVTM and ANQGSEA. V was clipped by 1 base and J by 5 bases, with 14 bases between them. There are 14 residues in the CDR3. The CDR3 DNA reads as TGCAGCGTTGAAGGGGGGGGGCGTGTGTATGGCTACACCTTC. Its translation: CSVEGGGRVYGYTF.

The rearrangement joins TRBV11-2 to TRBJ2-3; 10 positions agree with TRBD2. Germline values: CDR1 SGHAT, CDR2 FQNNGV. V lost 1 base, J lost 2 bases, and 3 bases stayed unmatched. The CDR3 is made up of 16 amino acids. CDR3 sequence: CASSLASGGFTDTQYF. The DNA for the CDR3 is TGTGCCAGCAGCTTAGCTAGCGGGGGCTTCACAGATACGCAGTATTTT.

The gene calls are TRBV6-5 and TRBJ1-1; 10 nucleotides align to TRBD1. This CDR3 is built from 16 residues. The germline gives CDR1 MNHEY, CDR2 SVGAGI. V dropped 2 bases and J dropped 0; count of bases not matched to a gene: 3. CDR3 in DNA: TGTGCCAGCAGTTACATGGGACAGGGGATGAACACTGAAGCTTTCTTT. It encodes CASSYMGQGMNTEAFF.

J is TRBJ1-5 and V is TRBV19; possibly TRBD1 for D (5 bases). Trimming pared 4 bases from V and 7 bases from J, leaving 29 bases between. The CDR3 totals 19 residues. Germline loops: CDR1 LNHDA, CDR2 SQIVND (reference sequence). The CDR3 DNA is TGTGCCAGTAGTACCCCCCTTTTGGGGGACCAATTCTCGCACCAGCCCCAGCATTTT. This encodes CASSTPLLGDQFSHQPQHF.

The CDR3 DNA is TGTGCCAGCAGCCAAGTTCGAGGGGAGCAGTTCTTC. It encodes CASSQVRGEQFF. The rearrangement uses TRBV3-1 (or the pseudogene TRBV3-2) and TRBJ2-1, with TRBD2 as a possible D gene (5 bases). The CDR3 extends over 12 amino acids. Germline CDR1 reads LGHDT; CDR2 reads YNNKEL (reference sequence). V lost 1 base and J 10 bases, leaving 8 bases between the germline ends.

This clone was detected only a few times. The chain links TRBV27 to TRBJ2-5, with 12 bases lining up with TRBD2. The CDR3 extends over 16 amino acids. Per germline, CDR1 MNHEY and CDR2 SMNVEV (reference sequence). Unmatched junction bases numbered 12, after V lost 8 bases and J lost 5 bases. The CDR3 DNA reads as TGTGCCAGCTCTATGTGGCTAGCGGGGGGGCTGGAGACCCAGTACTTC. Translating it yields CASSMWLAGGLETQYF.

In this sample, this clone turned up once. This rearrangement joins TRBV6-5 to TRBJ2-7; TRBD2 aligns across 8 bases. Trimming removed 6 bases from V and 1 base from J; junction bases left unmatched: 8. The CDR3 is 15 residues long. Germline V gene data show CDR1 as MNHEY and CDR2 as SVGAGI. The CDR3 loop is CASSRTSGGSYEQYF. Written as DNA, the CDR3 is TGTGCCAGCAGCCGCACTAGCGGCGGTTCCTACGAGCAGTACTTC.

The V call is TRBV15, the J call TRBJ1-2; maybe TRBD1 (5 bases). V dropped 3 bases and J dropped 2 bases, with 10 bases sitting between them. The length of the CDR3 is 14 residues. Germline V CDR1 and CDR2: LNHNV, YYDKDF (reference sequence). The CDR3 nucleotides read TGTGCCACCAGCAGGGGGACCCAGAACTATGGCTACACCTTC. Its protein product is CATSRGTQNYGYTF. The entire variable domain, with the rest obtained from reference TRBV15 and TRBJ1-2, is as follows: DAMVIQNPRYQVTQFGKPVTLSCSQTLNHNVMYWYQQKSSQAPKLLFHYYDKDFNNEADTPDNFQSRRPNTSFCFLDIRSPGLGDTAMYLCATSRGTQNYGYTFGSGTRLTVV.

This chain connects TRBV28 to TRBJ2-7; 8 bases align to TRBD2. Losses at the gene ends were 6 bases for V and 6 bases for J; bases not matched to a gene: 10. This CDR3 has 14 amino acids. Germline CDR1 MDHEN, CDR2 SYDVKM. For the CDR3, the DNA is TGTGCCAGCAGCCTTAGCGGGATGCCTGGCGAGCAGTACTTC. Translating it yields CASSLSGMPGEQYF.

This chain links TRBV5-1 with TRBJ2-7, with D uncertain. CDR3 size: 14 residues. Germline V gives CDR1 SGHRS, CDR2 YFSETQ. Between the trimmed V and J ends, which lost 4 bases and 2 bases, there was a span of 13 bases. CDR3 in DNA: TGCGCCAGCAGCCGTACCCTAGACACCTACGAGCAGTACTTC. This translates into CASSRTLDTYEQYF.

J is TRBJ2-1 and V is TRBV12-3 or TRBV12-4, with a possible D match to TRBD2 (5 bases). The CDR3 loop spans 13 amino acids. Between the trimmed V and J ends, which lost 6 bases and 1 base, there was a span of 7 bases. CDR3 sequence: CASSRDSYNEQFF. The DNA for the CDR3 is TGTGCCAGCAGCCGGGATTCCTACAATGAGCAGTTCTTC.

The chain employs TRBV5-1 and TRBJ2-7; weak D call: TRBD1 (5 bases). The CDR3 is made up of 14 amino acids. From germline, CDR1 is SGHRS and CDR2 YFSETQ. The ends were cut back, 1 base at V and 5 bases at J, with 13 bases in the middle. This chain's CDR3 is CASSLRQGQDEQYF. The CDR3 DNA reads as TGCGCCAGCAGCTTGAGGCAGGGCCAAGACGAGCAGTACTTC.